The rows below give T cell receptor beta chains drawn from one sample of a study of blood T cell repertoires in COVID-19. Profiled with immunoSEQ multiplex PCR; TCRdb holds only in-frame clones, not every one. Of under 250,000 clones in the sample, 84% were seen once. Input material: peripheral blood. Receptors were obtained from a woman in her 30s who had recovered from COVID-19. CDR3s include the opening cysteine and the closing phenylalanine or tryptophan. A D gene is named only where the DNA matches it firmly. Where a row states a size, it is once, few, many or the class of an expanded clone; other rows omit it.

D gene	V gene	clone size	J gene	CDR3 protein	CDR3 DNA
TRBD1	TRBV28	.	TRBJ2-2	CASSRSDRAGGELFF	TGTGCCAGCAGTCGTTCGGACAGGGCGGGCGGGGAGCTGTTTTTT
.	TRBV27	.	TRBJ2-7	CASSLYGYEQYF	TGTGCCAGCAGTTTATACGGCTACGAGCAGTACTTC
.	TRBV7-2	.	TRBJ2-7	CASSPRLRYEQYF	TGTGCCAGCAGCCCCCGATTGAGGTACGAGCAGTACTTC
.	TRBV29-1	.	TRBJ1-3	CSVEGDSGNTIYF	TGCAGCGTTGAGGGCGACTCTGGAAACACCATATATTTT
TRBD1	TRBV18	.	TRBJ2-7	CASSPRPGTGGHEQYF	TGTGCCAGCTCACCCCGGCCTGGGACAGGGGGCCACGAGCAGTACTTC
.	TRBV5-6	.	TRBJ2-1	CASSLGTYNEQFF	TGTGCCAGCAGCTTGGGGACTTACAATGAGCAGTTCTTC
.	TRBV9	.	TRBJ1-3	CASTPWSESGNTIYF	TGTGCCAGCACCCCGTGGAGCGAATCTGGAAACACCATATATTTT
.	TRBV14	.	TRBJ2-7	CASSPYRDNYEQYF	TGTGCCAGCAGCCCATACAGGGATAACTACGAGCAGTACTTC
.	TRBV29-1	.	TRBJ1-2	CSVGLGAGTNYGYTF	TGCAGCGTTGGGTTGGGGGCAGGGACTAACTATGGCTACACCTTC
TRBD1	TRBV19	.	TRBJ1-2	CAINTRRTGPNYGYTF	TGTGCCATTAACACACGTCGGACAGGGCCCAACTATGGCTACACCTTC
.	TRBV9	.	TRBJ1-4	CASSLREGVNEKLFF	TGTGCCAGCAGCCTCCGGGAGGGGGTTAATGAAAAACTGTTTTTT
.	TRBV28	.	TRBJ1-3	CASSPPQGYGNTIYF	TGTGCCAGCAGTCCCCCCCAGGGGTACGGAAACACCATATATTTT
TRBD2	TRBV4-2	.	TRBJ2-1	CASSLSGRGGYNEQFF	TGTGCCAGCAGTCTCAGCGGGAGAGGAGGGTACAATGAGCAGTTCTTC
TRBD1	TRBV18	.	TRBJ1-4	CASSWGQGMYEKLFF	TGTGCCAGCTCATGGGGACAGGGAATGTATGAAAAACTGTTTTTT
TRBD1	TRBV7-9	.	TRBJ1-2	CASSLAGQGSYGYTF	TGTGCCAGCAGCTTAGCGGGACAGGGTAGCTATGGCTACACCTTC
.	TRBV24-1	.	TRBJ2-7	CATSDGSANSYEQYF	TGTGCCACCAGTGATGGTAGCGCAAACTCCTACGAGCAGTACTTC
.	TRBV12-3/TRBV12-4	.	TRBJ2-3	CASRRGDTQYF	TGTGCCAGCCGAAGAGGGGATACGCAGTATTTT
.	TRBV7-9	.	TRBJ2-7	CASSAGTEQYF	TGTGCCAGCAGCGCCGGGACAGAGCAGTACTTC
.	TRBV6-5	.	TRBJ2-5	CASSYPRATSPGTQYF	TGTGCCAGCAGTTACCCTCGTGCGACATCCCCAGGGACCCAGTACTTC
.	TRBV2	.	TRBJ1-1	CASSDSRRAEAFF	TGTGCCAGCAGTGACTCGCGGCGGGCTGAAGCTTTCTTT
.	TRBV7-2	.	TRBJ1-6	CASSLRSAGLESPLHF	TGTGCCAGCAGCTTAAGGTCGGCAGGGTTGGAGTCACCCCTCCACTTT
.	TRBV11-2	.	TRBJ2-1	CASSRGTPGNVQFF	TGTGCCAGCAGCCGGGGTACCCCGGGAAATGTGCAGTTCTTC
TRBD1	TRBV10-3	once	TRBJ1-4	CATNQGARNEKLFF	TGTGCCACAAATCAGGGGGCCAGAAATGAAAAACTGTTTTTT
.	TRBV5-6	.	TRBJ2-7	CASSLGRVGYEQYF	TGTGCCAGCAGCTTGGGGAGGGTGGGGTACGAGCAGTACTTC
.	TRBV7-9	.	TRBJ1-1	CASSSGGFEAFF	TGTGCCAGCAGTTCCGGGGGGTTTGAAGCTTTCTTT